These 21 T cell receptor beta chains came from one sample sequenced in a study. TCRdb recomputed calls from the RT-PCR reads with MiXCR, one row per CDR3 protein. This sample has about 680,000 distinct CDR3 sequences; 11% to 15% occur once, and the top ten carry roughly 3.9%. The sequenced sample consisted of memory CD4+ T cells from blood. Source of these receptors: a female donor in good health, serving as a healthy control.

The gene calls are TRBV5-5 and TRBJ2-2, with 8 bases identical to TRBD1. The CDR3 has 18 amino acids. V dropped 4 bases and J dropped 1; count of bases not matched to a gene: 12. CDR1 is SGHKS, CDR2 YYEKEE, per germline (reference sequence). The CDR3 coding sequence is TGTGCCAGCAGCGGAGGACAGGGCGTCCAACGGAACACCGGGGAGCTGTTTTTT. It yields the protein CASSGGQGVQRNTGELFF.

This clonotype has a count of ten or more. The chain recombines TRBV10-3 with TRBJ2-5; D is unresolved. With 4 bases removed from V and 3 bases from J, the gap between germline ends came to 9 bases. The CDR3 has 13 residues. Germline lookup yields CDR1 ENHRY and CDR2 SYGVKD. The CDR3 here is CAISVRVEETQYF. In DNA form, the CDR3 reads TGTGCCATCAGTGTTAGGGTCGAAGAGACCCAGTACTTC.

The rearrangement links TRBV28 to TRBJ2-3; D tentatively fits TRBD1 or TRBD2 (5 bases each). This CDR3 is 15 amino acids long. Germline-derived CDR1 and CDR2 are MDHEN and SYDVKM. Deletions cut 8 bases from V and 1 base from J, with 16 bases between. CDR3 region: CASASGALGTDTQYF. DNA of the CDR3: TGTGCCAGCGCTTCCGGGGCTTTAGGCACAGATACGCAGTATTTT.

V is TRBV5-1 and J is TRBJ1-5; D is unresolved. This CDR3 contains 13 residues. V was shortened by 5 bases and J by 6 bases, with 12 bases between the two germline ends. Germline CDR1 SGHRS, CDR2 YFSETQ. The CDR3 bases are TGCGCCAGCAGGCAAGAGGATAGTCAGCCCCAGCATTTT. Protein sequence: CASRQEDSQPQHF.

This clonotype was seen only a few times. The chain is built from TRBV7-2 and TRBJ2-2; 11 bases are a match to TRBD1. Looked up from germline, CDR1 is SGHTA and CDR2 is FQGNSA. The length of the CDR3 is 15 residues. After removal of 6 bases from V and 4 bases from J, the junction contained 4 bases not matched to a gene. The CDR3 loop reads CASSPGTGGTGELFF. The DNA for the CDR3 is TGTGCCAGCAGTCCCGGGACAGGGGGCACCGGGGAGCTGTTTTTT.

The chain employs TRBV25-1 and TRBJ1-6; D not resolved. V was clipped by 3 bases and J by 7 bases, with 7 bases between them. The germline CDR1 and CDR2 sequences are MGHDK and SYGVNS. CDR3 length equals 13 residues. The CDR3 DNA reads TGTGCCAGCAGTGATCAAGGGAATTCACCCCTCCACTTT. It is translated as CASSDQGNSPLHF. Full variable domain (rest looked up from reference TRBV25-1 and TRBJ1-6): EADIYQTPRYLVIGTGKKITLECSQTMGHDKMYWYQQDPGMELHLIHYSYGVNSTEKGDLSSESTVSRIRTEHFPLTLESARPSHTSQYLCASSDQGNSPLHFGNGTRLTVT.

This clonotype was found many times. The chain employs TRBV4-2 and TRBJ1-1; 7 positions match TRBD1. This CDR3 spans 14 amino acids. Per the germline V gene, CDR1 is LGHNA and CDR2 is YNFKEQ. With 3 bases clipped from V and 5 bases from J, the junction kept 6 bases outside the gene matches. CDR3 loop: CASSHRQGETEAFF. In DNA form, the CDR3 reads TGTGCCAGCAGCCACCGACAGGGAGAGACTGAAGCTTTCTTT.

The chain uses TRBV7-8 and TRBJ2-5; D may be TRBD2 (6 bases). Between the trimmed V and J ends, which lost 5 bases and 6 bases, there was a span of 19 bases. CDR1 and CDR2 from the germline V gene are SGHVS and FQNEAQ. The CDR3 totals 15 residues. The CDR3, as DNA: TGTGCCAGCAGCCCAGACGGACTACTTATCAAGACCCAGTACTTC. This translates into CASSPDGLLIKTQYF.

This clonotype was picked up many times. The V call is TRBV28, the J call TRBJ2-7; D gene unclear. The ends were cut back, 2 bases at V and 2 bases at J, with 7 bases in the middle. This CDR3 is built from 13 residues. Per germline, CDR1 MDHEN and CDR2 SYDVKM. CDR3 coding DNA: TGTGCCAGCAGTTTACCAGCTACCTACGAGCAGTACTTC. It is translated as CASSLPATYEQYF.

The J gene is TRBJ1-3, the V gene TRBV12-3 or TRBV12-4, with TRBD1 as a possible D gene (5 bases). V dropped 1 base and J dropped 0 bases, with 10 bases sitting between them. The CDR3 is 16 residues long. DNA of the CDR3: TGTGCCAGCAGTTTAGGTACAGACAGCTCTGGAAACACCATATATTTT. Amino acids: CASSLGTDSSGNTIYF.

This chain connects TRBV20-1 to TRBJ1-6; D not resolved. Between the trimmed V and J ends, which lost 1 base and 1 base, there was a span of 11 bases. The CDR3 is made up of 16 amino acids. Germline V gene sequence: CDR1 DFQATT, CDR2 SNEGSKA (reference sequence). The CDR3 reads CSARGPVNSYNSPLHF. CDR3 nucleotide sequence: TGCAGTGCTAGAGGTCCCGTGAATTCCTATAATTCACCCCTCCACTTT.

V is TRBV7-8 and J is TRBJ1-3, with D unresolved. Germline V gene sequence: CDR1 SGHVS, CDR2 FQNEAQ. V was clipped by 5 bases and J by 8 bases, with 13 bases between them. The CDR3 covers 13 residues. CDR3 coding DNA: TGTGCCAGCAGCCCCTGGGAGCTACACACCATATATTTT. Its protein product is CASSPWELHTIYF. Full variable domain (rest looked up from reference TRBV7-8 and TRBJ1-3): GAGVSQSPRYKVAKRGQDVALRCDPISGHVSLFWYQQALGQGPEFLTYFQNEAQLDKSGLPSDRFFAERPEGSVSTLKIQRTQQEDSAVYLCASSPWELHTIYFGEGSWLTVV.

The V gene is TRBV20-1, the J gene TRBJ2-1; D remains ambiguous. Trimming cost V 4 bases and J 7 bases, with 11 bases left between them. Germline V CDR1 and CDR2: DFQATT, SNEGSKA (reference sequence). This CDR3 spans 12 amino acids. CDR3 DNA sequence: TGCAGTGCTACCCCCGAGTGGAATGAGCAGTTCTTC. It is translated as CSATPEWNEQFF.

This clonotype has a handful of counts. The rearrangement joins TRBV15 to TRBJ2-7, with 7 bases lining up with TRBD2. This CDR3 is 15 amino acids long. Germline CDR1 reads LNHNV; CDR2 reads YYDKDF (reference sequence). The V gene end was trimmed by 5 bases and the J gene end by 0 bases; junction bases not matched to a gene: 7. The CDR3 region has the DNA TGTGCCACCAGCCCGCCCGGGACTACCTCCTACGAGCAGTACTTC. Translated, it gives CATSPPGTTSYEQYF.

This clonotype has only a few counts. The chain carries TRBV9 and TRBJ1-2; a weak D match, TRBD1 (5 bases). V was clipped by 0 bases and J by 7 bases, with 16 bases between them. The CDR3 runs 15 residues. Germline V gene lookup returns CDR1 SGDLS and CDR2 YYNGEE. CDR3 in amino acids: CASSVDLGLARGYTF. Written as DNA, the CDR3 is TGTGCCAGCAGCGTAGACCTGGGGCTGGCCCGTGGCTACACCTTC.

This clonotype was counted at least ten times. The chain recombines TRBV10-3 with TRBJ2-2, with TRBD2 identical over 8 bases. The length of the CDR3 is 15 residues. Germline V gives CDR1 ENHRY, CDR2 SYGVKD. Trimming cost V 2 bases and J 6 bases; bases outside gene matches: 5. The CDR3 nucleotides are TGTGCCATCAGTGAGAGGAGGACTAGCCCCGGGGAGCTGTTTTTT. It codes for CAISERRTSPGELFF.

The J gene is TRBJ2-1, the V gene TRBV6-2 or TRBV6-3; 11 bases agree with TRBD2. The germline gives CDR1 MNHEY, CDR2 SVGEGT. The trim removed 6 bases at V and 4 bases at J, leaving 8 bases unmatched. The CDR3 runs to 16 residues. CDR3 nucleotides: TGTGCCAGCAGGCAACTAGCGGGAGACAGGTACAATGAGCAGTTCTTC. This gives the protein CASRQLAGDRYNEQFF.

This clonotype was seen more than once but under ten times. V is TRBV20-1 and J is TRBJ2-1; the D is unclear. This CDR3 is built from 15 residues. CDR1 and CDR2 (germline): DFQATT, SNEGSKA (reference sequence). V was trimmed by 0 bases and J by 7 bases, leaving 16 bases between them. This CDR3 is CSARDWRKGRNEQFF. DNA of the CDR3: TGCAGTGCTAGAGATTGGAGAAAGGGTAGGAATGAGCAGTTCTTC.

This clonotype was observed many times. The V and J genes are TRBV10-3 and TRBJ2-1, with TRBD2 matching over 7 bases. The germline V gene encodes CDR1 ENHRY and CDR2 SYGVKD. The CDR3 runs to 16 residues. With 4 bases clipped from V and 6 bases from J, the junction kept 12 bases outside the gene matches. CDR3 amino acids: CAISALAVLVTNEQFF. The CDR3 region has the DNA TGTGCCATCAGTGCTCTAGCGGTTCTGGTCACCAATGAGCAGTTCTTC.

This chain uses TRBV11-2 with TRBJ2-5; D is possibly TRBD1 or TRBD2 (6 bases each). This CDR3 has 15 residues. V was pared by 2 bases and J by 5 bases, with 15 bases between. Germline V gene lookup returns CDR1 SGHAT and CDR2 FQNNGV. The CDR3 DNA sequence: TGTGCCAGCAGCTTAAGGACAGCGGGTTCCGAGACCCAGTACTTC. Translated, it gives CASSLRTAGSETQYF.

DNA of the CDR3: TGCGCCAGCACCCAGGGACACACAATTAATGAAAAACTGTTTTTT. It translates to CASTQGHTINEKLFF. The chain uses TRBV4-1 and TRBJ1-4; the D gene is possibly TRBD1 (6 bases). Germline V CDR1 and CDR2: MGHRA, YSYEKL. V was clipped by 7 bases and J by 4 bases, with 16 bases between them. This CDR3 spans 15 amino acids.